These 19 T cell receptor beta chains were all obtained from the same sample, sequenced in a study of STAT5B mutations in CD4+ large granular lymphocyte leukemia. Only in-frame clones appear in the TCRdb table, and some are missing; sequencing was by immunoSEQ multiplex PCR. The sample has about 30,000 clones, around 80% seen once. Sequencing was performed on CD4+ T cells from blood buffy coats. The receptors come from a human donor in good health.

The gene calls are TRBV28 and TRBJ1-5; D not certain. Germline CDR1 MDHEN, CDR2 SYDVKM. V lost 8 bases, J lost 9 bases, and 20 bases lay in between. The CDR3 extends over 14 amino acids. The CDR3: CASQGRKAPGPQHF. The CDR3 nucleotides are TGTGCCAGCCAAGGACGCAAGGCCCCTGGGCCCCAGCATTTT.

This clone appeared a few times. The V gene is TRBV7-2, the J gene TRBJ2-1, with 11 nucleotides matching TRBD2. V was pared by 5 bases and J by 5 bases, with 5 bases of the junction left unmatched. The CDR3 is 15 amino acids. Germline loops: CDR1 SGHTA, CDR2 FQGNSA. The CDR3 sequence: CASSTLAGGNNEQFF. The CDR3 bases are TGTGCCAGCAGCACGCTAGCGGGGGGCAACAATGAGCAGTTCTTC.

The table lists this clone with a few counts. This chain uses TRBV30 with TRBJ1-5; possible D gene TRBD1, 6 bases. CDR3 length equals 16 residues. Deletions cut 0 bases from V and 0 bases from J, with 12 bases between. Germline CDR1 is GTSNPN and CDR2 is SVGIG (reference sequence). The CDR3 region has the DNA TGTGCCTGGAGTGTAGGGGGGTCTTATAGCAATCAGCCCCAGCATTTT. Protein: CAWSVGGSYSNQPQHF.

The V gene is TRBV18, the J gene TRBJ2-2; D remains ambiguous. This CDR3 comprises 14 residues. Deletions cut 2 bases from V and 4 bases from J, with 8 bases between. The germline V gene encodes CDR1 KGHSH and CDR2 LQKENI. The CDR3 nucleotides read TGTGCCAGCTCACCAGTCCGGTCCACCGGGGAGCTGTTTTTT. Protein: CASSPVRSTGELFF.

This clone was picked up a small number of times. J is TRBJ1-6 and V is TRBV15, with D tentatively TRBD1 (6 bases). Trimming removed 0 bases at V and 12 bases at J, with 12 bases between. The V gene's germline CDR1 is LNHNV and CDR2 YYDKDF (reference sequence). This CDR3 is built from 14 residues. The CDR3 nucleotides are TGTGCCACCAGCAGAGAAAAGACAGGCAAACCCCTCCACTTT. Translation: CATSREKTGKPLHF.

The J gene is TRBJ2-7, the V gene TRBV2; tentatively, D is TRBD2 (5 bases). The CDR3 length is 16 residues. Trimming cost V 1 base and J 0 bases, with 13 bases left between them. The germline gives CDR1 SNHLY, CDR2 FYNNEI. The CDR3 sequence is CASSEERVLSSYEQYF. The CDR3 DNA is TGTGCCAGCAGTGAAGAGAGGGTCCTGAGCTCCTACGAGCAGTACTTC.

J is TRBJ2-7 and V is TRBV15; D gene ambiguous. Trimming took off 0 bases at V and 1 base at J, with 4 bases between the two ends. Germline CDR1 reads LNHNV; CDR2 reads YYDKDF (reference sequence). CDR3 length: 13 amino acids. Here the CDR3 DNA reads TGTGCCACCAGCAGAGATCAGTCCTACGAGCAGTACTTC. Residues: CATSRDQSYEQYF.

This clone has just a few counts. The chain combines TRBV18 with TRBJ2-7; 7 bases are a match to TRBD2. The germline V gene encodes CDR1 KGHSH and CDR2 LQKENI. The CDR3 contains 17 residues. V shed 3 bases and J 3 bases; nucleotides not matched to a gene: 14. The CDR3 here is CASSPVSGGGSLYEQYF. The DNA for the CDR3 is TGTGCCAGCTCACCGGTTAGTGGGGGGGGTTCCCTCTACGAGCAGTACTTC. The full variable domain, completed using reference TRBV18 and TRBJ2-7, is NAGVMQNPRHLVRRRGQEARLRCSPMKGHSHVYWYRQLPEEGLKFMVYLQKENIIDESGMPKERFSAEFPKEGPSILRIQQVVRGDSAAYFCASSPVSGGGSLYEQYFGPGTRLTVT.

V gene TRBV5-6 combines with J gene TRBJ1-2, with unresolved D. The germline CDR1 and CDR2 sequences are SGHDT and YYEEEE. CDR3 length: 13 residues. V lost 3 bases and J 4 bases, leaving 10 bases between the germline ends. The CDR3 DNA sequence: TGTGCCAGCAGCTCATTAGGAGTCTATGGCTACACCTTC. The encoded protein is CASSSLGVYGYTF.

The chain has TRBV7-3 and TRBJ2-2; TRBD2 agrees at 14 bases. V trimming: 5 bases; J trimming: 6 bases; junction bases outside the gene matches: 8. The CDR3 loop spans 17 amino acids. Looked up from germline, CDR1 is SGHTA and CDR2 is FQGTGA. The CDR3 protein is CASSAGWTSGRPGELFF. As DNA, the CDR3 is TGTGCCAGCAGCGCAGGCTGGACTAGCGGGAGGCCCGGGGAGCTGTTTTTT.

The sample holds a few counts of this clone. The genes are TRBV6-5 and TRBJ2-7; D perhaps matches TRBD2 (6 bases). The CDR3 is 14 amino acids. Germline assignment: CDR1 MNHEY and CDR2 SVGAGI. The V end was cut by 5 bases, the J end by 3 bases, with 14 bases between. The CDR3 region has the DNA TGTGCCAGCAGTCCCCGGGACTGGAGCTACGAGCAGTACTTC. Protein: CASSPRDWSYEQYF.

This clone came up a few times. This chain connects TRBV7-9 to TRBJ1-2; no clear D gene. Between the trimmed V and J ends, which lost 5 bases and 10 bases, there was a span of 17 bases. The CDR3 loop spans 13 amino acids. Germline CDR1 is SEHNR and CDR2 is FQNEAQ (reference sequence). CDR3 in DNA: TGTGCCAGCAGCGAGGTGGAAAAAAGGGACTACACCTTC. Protein: CASSEVEKRDYTF. The entire variable domain, with the rest obtained from reference TRBV7-9 and TRBJ1-2, is as follows: DTGVSQNPRHKITKRGQNVTFRCDPISEHNRLYWYRQTLGQGPEFLTYFQNEAQLEKSRLLSDRFSAERPKGSFSTLEIQRTEQGDSAMYLCASSEVEKRDYTFGSGTRLTVV.

The gene calls are TRBV5-1 and TRBJ1-3, with 10 bases lining up with TRBD1. J gave up 2 bases and V 0 bases, and 2 bases lay outside the gene matches. The CDR3 has 16 amino acids. Germline V gene sequence: CDR1 SGHRS, CDR2 YFSETQ. CDR3 coding DNA: TGCGCCAGCAGCTTGGGAGGGACAGGGGCTGGAAACACCATATATTTT. It yields the protein CASSLGGTGAGNTIYF. The full variable domain, rest sourced from reference TRBV5-1 and TRBJ1-3, is KAGVTQTPRYLIKTRGQQVTLSCSPISGHRSVSWYQQTPGQGLQFLFEYFSETQRNKGNFPGRFSGRQFSNSRSEMNVSTLELGDSALYLCASSLGGTGAGNTIYFGEGSWLTVV.

V is TRBV11-2 and J is TRBJ1-2; D remains ambiguous. Trimming took off 5 bases at V and 8 bases at J, with 12 bases between the two ends. The CDR3 has 12 amino acids. The germline V gene encodes CDR1 SGHAT and CDR2 FQNNGV. This chain's CDR3 is CASSPGGYGYTF. The CDR3 bases are TGTGCCAGCAGCCCGGGTGGGTACGGCTACACCTTC.

This clone is a singleton in its sample. The genes are TRBV18 and TRBJ2-2; D may be TRBD1 (5 bases). The CDR3 runs to 15 residues. Germline V gene lookup returns CDR1 KGHSH and CDR2 LQKENI. Trimming took off 1 base at V and 1 base at J, with 7 bases between the two ends. CDR3 sequence: CASSPRTMNTGELFF. CDR3 bases: TGTGCCAGCTCACCACGGACAATGAACACCGGGGAGCTGTTTTTT.

The V gene is TRBV7-2, the J gene TRBJ2-7; D call uncertain. The length of the CDR3 is 12 residues. Germline V gene lookup returns CDR1 SGHTA and CDR2 FQGNSA. V dropped 6 bases and J dropped 0 bases, with 6 bases sitting between them. For the CDR3, the DNA is TGTGCCAGCAGGTCTTCCTCCTACGAGCAGTACTTC. Translation: CASRSSSYEQYF.

The rearrangement joins TRBV30 to TRBJ1-1; D may be TRBD1 (6 bases). The germline V and J ends were trimmed by 2 bases and 6 bases, with 13 bases remaining between them. The CDR3 sequence is 13 residues long. Looked up from germline, CDR1 is GTSNPN and CDR2 is SVGIG (reference sequence). CDR3: CAWSPQGTAEAFF. In DNA, the CDR3 is TGTGCCTGGAGTCCTCAGGGGACGGCTGAAGCTTTCTTT.

The V call is TRBV7-8, the J call TRBJ2-6; the match to TRBD1 covers 9 bases. With 4 bases clipped from V and 4 bases from J, the junction kept 11 bases outside the gene matches. The CDR3 runs 18 residues. Germline values: CDR1 SGHVS, CDR2 FQNEAQ. CDR3 sequence reads: CASSSTGGGVSGANVLTF. CDR3 DNA sequence: TGTGCCAGCAGCTCCACAGGGGGCGGGGTATCCGGGGCCAACGTCCTGACTTTC.

The rearrangement uses TRBV4-3 and TRBJ2-3; 10 nucleotides match TRBD2. V dropped 4 bases and J dropped 5; count of bases not matched to a gene: 0. Per germline, CDR1 LGHNA and CDR2 YSLEER. The CDR3 is 13 residues long. CDR3 sequence reads: CASSLAGGDTQYF. CDR3 DNA: TGCGCCAGCAGCCTAGCGGGAGGAGATACGCAGTATTTT.